The source of this T cell receptor beta chain is a study of blood T cell repertoires in COVID-19. The method was immunoSEQ multiplex PCR; TCRdb's version includes in-frame clones alone and lacks a portion of them. Of approximately 98,000 clones in the sample, over 70% were seen once. V was clipped by 6 bases and J by 4 bases, with 9 bases between them. This CDR3 spans 12 amino acids. From germline, CDR1 is MDHEN and CDR2 SYDVKM. The V call is TRBV28, the J call TRBJ1-2, with D unclear. The receptor's source is an elderly woman with acute or convalescent COVID-19. Sequences were obtained from peripheral blood. The CDR3 loop is CASSTTPYGYTF. The CDR3 nucleotides are TGTGCCAGCAGCACTACACCCTATGGCTACACCTTC.